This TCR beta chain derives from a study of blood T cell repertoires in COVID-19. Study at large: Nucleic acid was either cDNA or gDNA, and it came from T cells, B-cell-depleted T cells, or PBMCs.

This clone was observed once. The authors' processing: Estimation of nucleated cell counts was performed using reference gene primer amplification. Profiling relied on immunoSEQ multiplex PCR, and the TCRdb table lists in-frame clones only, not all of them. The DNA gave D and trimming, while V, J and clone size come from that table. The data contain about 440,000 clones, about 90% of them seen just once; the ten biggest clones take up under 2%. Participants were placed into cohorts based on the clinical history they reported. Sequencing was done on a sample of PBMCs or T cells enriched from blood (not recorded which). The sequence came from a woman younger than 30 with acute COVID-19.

The CDR3 DNA is TGTGCCAGTAGTATGACAAACTATGGCTACACCTTC. Protein sequence: CASSMTNYGYTF. The chain carries TRBV19 and TRBJ1-2; D not certain. CDR1 and CDR2 from the germline V gene are LNHDA and SQIVND (reference sequence). Trimming took off 3 bases at V and 2 bases at J, with 4 bases between the two ends. CDR3 size: 12 residues.